One and the same sample provided the 4 T cell receptor beta chains below, sequenced in a study of cytomegalovirus exposure and HLA in healthy donors. Profiling relied on immunoSEQ multiplex PCR, and the TCRdb table lists in-frame clones only, not all of them. The repertoire holds 250,000 to 300,000 clones, with just over 85% as singletons. Sequencing was performed on PBMCs. These TCRs come from a woman aged 18-29 years in good health and CMV-seronegative.

This rearrangement joins TRBV27 to TRBJ2-5; TRBD1 matches 7 bases. V was pared by 6 bases and J by 5 bases, with 9 bases of the junction left unmatched. Germline loops: CDR1 MNHEY, CDR2 SMNVEV (reference sequence). The CDR3 spans 14 residues. The DNA of the CDR3 is TGTGCCAGCAGGGCGACAGGGATAGGGGAGACCCAGTACTTC. This codes for CASRATGIGETQYF.

The CDR3: CASSLDRLTTVQYF. The CDR3 DNA follows: TGTGCCAGCAGCTTAGACCGGCTGACTACGGTTCAGTACTTC. The V gene is TRBV7-9, the J gene TRBJ2-7; TRBD2 is a possible D gene (5 bases). Trimming pared 1 base from V and 10 bases from J, leaving 17 bases between. The CDR3 is made up of 14 amino acids. Germline CDR1 and CDR2: SEHNR and FQNEAQ (reference sequence).

This clone was found a few times. The chain links TRBV4-1 to TRBJ1-2; D gene ambiguous. The CDR3 has 14 amino acids. Per germline, CDR1 MGHRA and CDR2 YSYEKL. V lost 0 bases to trimming and J lost 5 bases, with 10 bases between them. CDR3 DNA sequence: TGCGCCAGCAGCCAAGAACGGGGAGGGTATGGCTACACCTTC. This gives the protein CASSQERGGYGYTF.

The V and J genes are TRBV5-1 and TRBJ1-1; D is perhaps TRBD1 (5 bases). Trimming took 0 bases from V and 1 from J, leaving 7 bases between them. The CDR3 is 14 amino acids. Per germline, CDR1 SGHRS and CDR2 YFSETQ. This CDR3 reads CASSLETGNTEAFF. CDR3 coding DNA: TGCGCCAGCAGCTTGGAAACAGGGAACACTGAAGCTTTCTTT.